These 10 T cell receptor beta chains were all obtained from the same sample, sequenced in a study of CDR3 diversity in severe acne. TCRdb re-analysed the PCR reads in MiXCR, keeping a single row per CDR3 protein. The sample has more than 80,000 distinct CDR3 sequences, approximately 54% seen once; the top ten hold approximately 10%. Sequenced sample: blood. These receptors all come from a male donor with severe acne vulgaris.

For this clonotype: A read error may be the cause here, since a much bigger clone is one base away. The chain recombines TRBV29-1 with TRBJ1-4; 7 bases are a match to TRBD1. CDR3 length: 15 amino acids. Germline V gene sequence: CDR1 SQVTM, CDR2 ANQGSEA. The CDR3 loop reads CIATRGNRGGEKLFF. The CDR3 coding sequence is TGCATCGCCACGCGGGGGAACAGGGGAGGTGAAAAACTGTTTTTT.

Remarks on this clonotype: A read error may explain this, as a much larger clone is one base away. CDR3 loop: CSADGTSGSIYEQYF. DNA for the CDR3: TGCAGTGCTGACGGGACTAGCGGGAGTATTTACGAGCAGTACTTC. The chain has TRBV20-1 and TRBJ2-7, with 14 positions matching TRBD2. The V gene end was trimmed by 5 bases and the J gene end by 4 bases; junction bases not matched to a gene: 7. Germline assignment: CDR1 DFQATT and CDR2 SNEGSKA (reference sequence). The length of the CDR3 is 15 residues.

Points on this clonotype: A much larger clone differs from this one at a single base, so this may be a read error. The chain employs TRBV20-1 and TRBJ1-5; TRBD1 matches at 10 bases. The CDR3 spans 15 residues. Germline V gene sequence: CDR1 DFQATT, CDR2 SNEGSKA (reference sequence). The J segment lost 4 bases and the V segment lost 2 bases, leaving 5 bases of the junction unmatched. This chain's CDR3 is CSARLGTGENQPQHF. DNA of the CDR3: TGCAGTGCTAGACTCGGGACAGGGGAAAATCAGCCCCAGCATTTT.

The chain links TRBV4-3 to TRBJ1-3; 7 bases fit TRBD1. Germline V CDR1 and CDR2: LGHNA, YSLEER. CDR3 length equals 15 residues. V trimming: 0 bases; J trimming: 4 bases; junction bases outside the gene matches: 3. DNA for the CDR3: TGCGCCAGCAGCCAAGAACAGGGGTTAGGAAACACCATATATTTT. Amino acids: CASSQEQGLGNTIYF.

The V and J genes are TRBV7-2 and TRBJ2-4, with D maybe TRBD2 (5 bases). V dropped 5 bases and J dropped 3 bases, with 8 bases sitting between them. The CDR3 contains 13 residues. The germline CDR1 and CDR2 sequences are SGHTA and FQGNSA. DNA for the CDR3: TGTGCCAGCAGCCCGGGGAGCAAAAACATTCAGTACTTC. This sequence encodes CASSPGSKNIQYF.

The chain links TRBV7-9 to TRBJ2-7, with unresolved D. This CDR3 spans 13 amino acids. Germline V CDR1 and CDR2: SEHNR, FQNEAQ (reference sequence). V was clipped by 4 bases and J by 3 bases, with 10 bases between them. In DNA, the CDR3 is TGTGCCAGCAGCTCGGGTGGCGTCTACGAGCAGTACTTC. Translating gives CASSSGGVYEQYF. Drawing the rest from reference TRBV7-9 and TRBJ2-7, the complete variable domain is DTGVSQNPRHKITKRGQNVTFRCDPISEHNRLYWYRQTLGQGPEFLTYFQNEAQLEKSRLLSDRFSAERPKGSFSTLEIQRTEQGDSAMYLCASSSGGVYEQYFGPGTRLTVT.

This clonotype has more than one count but fewer than ten. The CDR3 nucleotides are TGTGCCAGCAGCGCCGGGACAGGGCCGACCGGGGAGCTGTTTTTT. The encoded protein is CASSAGTGPTGELFF. This sequence joins TRBV9 and TRBJ2-2, with 9 bases aligning to TRBD1. This CDR3 has 15 residues. CDR1 SGDLS and CDR2 YYNGEE come from the germline V gene. V lost 3 bases, J lost 5 bases, and 5 bases stayed unmatched.

Comments on this clonotype: A much larger clonotype is one base distant, so this may be a read error. The chain is built from TRBV4-2 and TRBJ2-7; 10 bases fit TRBD1. The CDR3 runs 16 residues. Germline CDR1 and CDR2: LGHNA and YNFKEQ. CDR3 loop: CASGQDRRTGGYEQYF. In DNA form, the CDR3 reads TGTGCCAGCGGCCAAGATCGACGGACAGGGGGCTACGAGCAGTACTTC.

This clonotype was observed a few times. The CDR3 loop reads CSVEVQREGGETQYF. The DNA of the CDR3 is TGCAGCGTTGAGGTCCAGCGGGAAGGCGGTGAGACCCAGTACTTC. This chain links TRBV29-1 with TRBJ2-5; 7 nucleotides line up with TRBD2. CDR3 length: 15 amino acids. Germline V gene data show CDR1 as SQVTM and CDR2 as ANQGSEA. V was clipped by 3 bases and J by 5 bases; unmatched bases: 12.

This clonotype is deemed medium-sized. The CDR3 nucleotides read TGTGCCAGCAGCCTACTTCTGGGAGTCAATGAGCAGTTCTTC. As protein: CASSLLLGVNEQFF. The V call is TRBV12-3 or TRBV12-4, the J call TRBJ2-1, with D possibly TRBD2 on 5 matching bases. V dropped 6 bases and J dropped 6 bases, with 15 bases sitting between them. CDR3 size: 14 residues.